This TCR beta chain was identified in a study of blood T cell repertoires in COVID-19. The overall study: PBMCs, B-cell-depleted T cells, or T cells were the source of the cDNA or gDNA that made up the material.

After removal of 3 bases from V and 4 bases from J, the junction contained 9 bases not matched to a gene. Germline CDR1 and CDR2: KGHSH and LQKENI. The CDR3 is made up of 17 amino acids. Original handling: Amplifying reference gene primers gave estimates of nucleated cell counts. Sequenced by immunoSEQ multiplex PCR; TCRdb stores in-frame clones only, minus some. V and J calls and clone size come straight from that table; D and trimming were deduced from the DNA. The sample consists of 350,000 to 400,000 clones, approximately 90% of them appearing once. Clinical history as reported by participants underpinned cohort assignment.

The chain employs TRBV18 and TRBJ2-1; 10 bases are shared with TRBD2. The source is a woman in her forties who had been exposed to COVID-19. The sample was PBMCs or T cells enriched from blood (not recorded which). CDR3 nucleotide sequence: TGTGCCAGCTCACCGTTAGCAACTAGCGGGATGTACAATGAGCAGTTCTTC. Translating gives CASSPLATSGMYNEQFF.